The T cell receptor beta chain under discussion was sequenced for a study of shared clonotypes between healthy human individuals (TCRdb year 2020). Concerning the study at large: The cohort comprised a couple of women and three men aged 18 to 49 years. For each donor, CD4 naive and CD4 memory were each given three plates, CD8 naive was given two plates, and CD8 memory was given one plate. To estimate repertoire size and how much clonotypes are shared between individuals, the study performed deep sequencing of blood TCR repertoires from 4 to 6 healthy adults. Libraries were prepared and TCR repertoires were sequenced by different laboratories using diverse techniques, in order to increase sequencing depth and limit assay-specific biases. Leukapheresis yielded between about 0.85 and 9.5 billion PBMCs per donor. Beyond this particular receptor, the publication reports: Rarefaction of sorted-subset datasets indicated incomplete sequencing despite the large sequencing depth. Sampling was restricted to blood, and TCR repertoires in tissue are likely to differ from TCR repertoires in blood. Clonotypes shared by all four sorted-subset donors showed higher generation probabilities than non-shared clonotypes. The genetic and exposure-history diversity represented was limited by the small number of donors. When a handful of donors were compared, the shared fraction of clonotypes was about 5% for naive CD4, approximately 3.3% for naive CD8, roughly 2.5% for memory CD4, and roughly 0.43% for memory CD8. Based on pairwise subsampling, the degree of clonotype sharing among donors was expected to be affected by sequencing depth. Naive subsets generally had larger estimated clonotype richness than memory subsets did.

Donors were healthy HIV-negative adults with no recently reported acute infections or vaccinations. Only Caucasian adults living in Nashville, Tennessee, USA were represented among the donors. The CD8 memory samples were a combination of magnetically selected CD45RO+ cells and CCR7-negative CD45RA+ effector memory (TemRA) cells. Blood was obtained by leukapheresis, after which PBMCs were separated by Ficoll-Histopaque density gradient centrifugation and cryopreserved in liquid nitrogen vapor phase. Purity and quantity of every magnetically sorted T cell population were checked by analytical flow cytometry. From each sorted fraction, genomic DNA was isolated and quantified by UV absorbance on a Nanodrop 2000c. Comments on this clone: Its binding antigen is unknown. No base-level quality is on record; no much larger clone is a single base apart.

TCR CDR3 regions were amplified from genomic DNA by multiplex PCR using the deep immunoSEQ assay. Extracted genomic DNA from each cell subset was spread evenly across all wells of several immunoSEQ 96-well plates, with each plate serving as a replicate. Each replicate PCR for sorted subsets received around 210 ng genomic DNA, equal to roughly 30,000 T cell genomes. Purified libraries were quantified with a Qubit 3.0 fluorometer, sized on a Bioanalyzer 2100, and re-quantified with the KAPA Library Quantification kit. Every immunoSEQ 96-well plate was sequenced on a separate single-read 150-cycle Illumina NextSeq 550 flow cell. The authors processed their data as follows. The immunoSEQ output contained only junctional sequences without quality scores, so filtering could not match that applied to full-length reads. Sequences were annotated with PyIR, a Python wrapper for IgBLAST v1.9, and V/J genes and CDR3 were assigned using IMGT germline references. Reads were removed for weak V/J assignments (E-value above 1e-6), missing CDR3, stop codons, out-of-frame junctions, or ambiguous translated residues. A V3J clonotype was defined by an identical inferred V gene, J gene, and CDR3 amino acid sequence. Percentage overlap between repertoires was computed as shared unique clonotypes divided by the size of the smaller repertoire. Three approaches were used to assess repertoire richness: RTK rarefaction, the Chao1 estimator, and Recon v2.1 estimates of unobserved clonotypes. Generation probabilities for all TCRbeta clonotypes obtained by the gDNA method from a handful of donors were computed using OLGA. TCRdb holds this immuneACCESS table with in-frame rearrangements only. Some clones are missing; in checked studies, unresolved V genes explain under half, and the rest has no known cause. D and trimming come from the DNA, and the V and J calls and clone size come from that table. This sample gives about 320,000 clones in total; roughly 87% of them show up just once. Roughly 17% of the sample rests with the top ten.

V lost 10 bases and J lost 7 bases; the stretch between them is 16 bases long. CDR1 and CDR2 are read off the germline V gene as MNHEY and SVGAGI. The CDR3 has 13 amino acids, counting the end cysteine and phenylalanine. Just the 39-base CDR3 DNA is kept, in frame starting at base 1. The TCR was taken from a man younger than 35 in good health. The chain is assembled from TRBV6-5 and TRBJ2-2, with a weak D call of TRBD1 (6 bases match). Sequenced input: memory CD8+ T cells sorted from blood. The cell subset or site label for this specimen denotes: CD45RO+ cells pooled with CCR7-negative TemRA cells. The CDR3 reads as follows: CAIGDGGLGELFF. The DNA reads as follows: TGTGCCATCGGGGATGGGGGCCTCGGGGAGCTGTTTTTT.